Listed below are T cell receptor beta chains from one sample, sequenced in a study of blood T cell repertoires in COVID-19. The method was immunoSEQ multiplex PCR; TCRdb's version includes in-frame clones alone and lacks a portion of them. The data show roughly 150,000 clones, 75% to 90% seen once. Specimen: peripheral blood. The receptors derive from a woman aged 40 to 50 with acute or convalescent COVID-19. The CDR3 runs from the conserved cysteine through the conserved F or W. The order of the fields is J gene, D gene, V gene, clone size, CDR3 DNA, CDR3 protein. D genes are given only for firm matches. The size of a clone is reported for some rows only, either as once, few or many, or as a class for expanded clones.

TRBJ2-7	-	TRBV11-2	-	TGTGCCAGCAGCCATACACCGGGAACCTACGAGCAGTACTTC	CASSHTPGTYEQYF
TRBJ2-1	-	TRBV6-2/TRBV6-3	-	TGTGCCAGCAGTTACTTTTCCGCGACTAGGTACAATGAGCAGTTCTTC	CASSYFSATRYNEQFF
TRBJ1-1	TRBD1	TRBV19	-	TGTGCCAGTAACCGGCCAGGGGGCAGGGTTGAAGCTTTCTTT	CASNRPGGRVEAFF
TRBJ2-3	-	TRBV7-2	-	TGTGCCAGCAGCTTATCGGCGGCAGATACGCAGTATTTT	CASSLSAADTQYF
TRBJ2-5	-	TRBV6-5	-	TGTGCCAGCAGGCTAACAGTCCAAGAGACCCAGTACTTC	CASRLTVQETQYF
TRBJ1-3	-	TRBV5-1	-	TGCGCCAGCAGCTTGGGGGGACTTGTTTCTGGAAACACCATATATTTT	CASSLGGLVSGNTIYF
TRBJ1-6	-	TRBV29-1	-	TGCAGCGTTGCTTACCTTCACGGACCCCTCCACTTT	CSVAYLHGPLHF
TRBJ1-5	-	TRBV29-1	-	TGCAGCGTTAAAAACAGGAGCCAGCCCCAGCATTTT	CSVKNRSQPQHF
TRBJ2-3	TRBD1	TRBV11-2	-	TGTGCCAGCAGCTCGTCGACAGGGCGTGTCTCAGATACGCAGTATTTT	CASSSSTGRVSDTQYF
TRBJ1-1	TRBD1	TRBV27	-	TGTGCCAGCAGTTTGTTGGGACAGGCGAACACTGAAGCTTTCTTT	CASSLLGQANTEAFF
TRBJ2-1	TRBD2	TRBV3-1/TRBV3-2	-	TGTGCCAGCAGCCAAGCGGGCGGGGGCAATGAGCAGTTCTTC	CASSQAGGGNEQFF
TRBJ2-7	-	TRBV12-2	-	TGTGCAAGTCGCCCGAGGGGGGGACAGGGATCCTACGAGCAGTACTTC	CASRPRGGQGSYEQYF
TRBJ2-3	-	TRBV28	-	TGTGCCAGCAGTCTCCTTGGGTGGGAGCGGGGACACACAGGTACGCAGTATTTT	CASSLLGWERGHTGTQYF
TRBJ2-1	TRBD2	TRBV20-1	-	TGCAGTGCTAGTCGCCCCCTAGCGGGATTAAATGAGCAGTTCTTC	CSASRPLAGLNEQFF
TRBJ2-1	-	TRBV12-3/TRBV12-4	-	TGTGCCAGCAGTTTAGTGGCGGAGGGAAAACTCTTC	CASSLVAEGKLF
TRBJ2-1	TRBD2	TRBV7-2	once	TGTGCCAGCAGCTTAGTTCGCCTAGCGGGGTCGAATGAGCAGTTCTTC	CASSLVRLAGSNEQFF
TRBJ2-7	-	TRBV28	-	TGTGCCAGCAGTCTCACGGGGGGCGGGGGCCTCGAGCAGTACTTC	CASSLTGGGGLEQYF
TRBJ2-1	TRBD2	TRBV9	-	TGTGCCAGCAGCGTGAACCTAGCGGGGGGGACCAGCTCCTACAATGAGCAGTTCTTC	CASSVNLAGGTSSYNEQFF
TRBJ2-7	-	TRBV25-1	once	TGTGCCAGCAGTGACAGGGGAATATCCTACGAGCAGTACTTC	CASSDRGISYEQYF
TRBJ1-4	-	TRBV9	-	TGTGCCAGCAGCGTAGGGGGGGATGAAAAACTGTTTTTT	CASSVGGDEKLFF
TRBJ1-5	-	TRBV12-5	once	TGTGCTAGTGGTTCCCATTTAGGGGGTCAGCCCCAGCATTTT	CASGSHLGGQPQHF
TRBJ2-5	-	TRBV27	-	TGTGCCAGCAGTTTATTAGGGAGGACGGAGACCCAGTACTTC	CASSLLGRTETQYF
TRBJ2-2	-	TRBV10-3	once	TGTGCCATCAGTGGAAGGTCGTGGCCAGCGGGCACCGGGGAGCTGTTTTTT	CAISGRSWPAGTGELFF
TRBJ2-2	TRBD1	TRBV5-1	-	TGCGCCAGCAGTTATAGGGGACAGGGGGCGAACACCGGGGAGCTGTTTTTT	CASSYRGQGANTGELFF
TRBJ1-4	TRBD1	TRBV23-1	-	TGCGCCAGCAGTCTTACAGGGACAGGGTCTTTTGTTGCGCAGGCAAGACAACATGAAAAACTGTTTTTT	CASSLTGTGSFVAQARQHEKLFF
TRBJ2-7	TRBD2	TRBV3-1/TRBV3-2	-	TGTGCCAGCAGCCAAGTGCGGACTAGCGGGTCTATCGAGCAGTACTTC	CASSQVRTSGSIEQYF
TRBJ2-1	-	TRBV27	-	TGTGCCAGCAGTTTATCGGTTGTGGCCGATGAGCAGTTCTTC	CASSLSVVADEQFF
TRBJ2-5	-	TRBV29-1	-	TGCAGCGTTCCGACCCCGGAGGAGACCCAGTACTTC	CSVPTPEETQYF
TRBJ2-3	TRBD1	TRBV7-3	-	TGTGCCAGCAGCTTATGGGTTGCGGGACAGGGGGCTTCAGATACGCAGTATTTT	CASSLWVAGQGASDTQYF
TRBJ2-3	-	TRBV6-2/TRBV6-3	-	TGTGCCAGCAGTTACTCGATCGGGGGAAGTGGCGATACGCAGTATTTT	CASSYSIGGSGDTQYF
TRBJ2-7	-	TRBV27	-	TGTGCCAGCAAGACTCGGGGGGCCGTCCCCTACGAGCAGTACTTC	CASKTRGAVPYEQYF
TRBJ1-5	-	TRBV6-5	-	TGTGCCAGCAGTCAGACAGGCAATCAGCCCCAGCATTTT	CASSQTGNQPQHF
TRBJ1-6	TRBD1	TRBV4-2	few	TGTGCCAGCAGCTCCAGACAGGGGGCTAGGTATTCACCCCTCCACTTT	CASSSRQGARYSPLHF
TRBJ1-2	-	TRBV2	-	TGTGCCAGCAGTGGTGGCAGTTATGGCTACACCTTC	CASSGGSYGYTF
TRBJ2-1	-	TRBV18	-	TGTGCCAGCTCACCGCCGGAACTAGGGTCCTACAATGAGCAGTTCTTC	CASSPPELGSYNEQFF
TRBJ2-7	-	TRBV5-4	-	TGTGCCAGCAGCCACCAGACAGACCTCGAGCAGTACTTC	CASSHQTDLEQYF
TRBJ2-6	-	TRBV3-1/TRBV3-2	-	TGTGCCAGCAGCCAATTCGGGGATCTGTCTGGGGCCAACGTCCTGACTTTC	CASSQFGDLSGANVLTF
TRBJ1-3	-	TRBV18	-	TGTGCCAGCTCACCAGTGGGGAGAGATTCTGGAAACACCATATATTTT	CASSPVGRDSGNTIYF
TRBJ2-6	-	TRBV6-4	-	TGTGCCAGCAGTGACTCGGCAAACTCTGGGGCCAACGTCCTGACTTTC	CASSDSANSGANVLTF
TRBJ1-1	TRBD1	TRBV4-1	-	TGCGCCAGCAGCTCGGGACAGGGATTCCAAGCTTTCTTT	CASSSGQGFQAFF
TRBJ1-1	-	TRBV18	-	TGTGCCAGCTCACCGGACAAGCCTACGGCTGAAGCTTTCTTT	CASSPDKPTAEAFF
TRBJ1-1	TRBD1	TRBV7-9	-	TGTGCCAGCAGCCTGAAGACAGGGTACGCTTTCTTT	CASSLKTGYAFF
TRBJ2-2	-	TRBV1	-	TGCACCAGCAGCCACTCCGGTGGTACCGGGGAGCTGTTTTTT	CTSSHSGGTGELFF
TRBJ1-4	TRBD1	TRBV19	-	TGTGCCAGTAGTATAGATTTGGGGGGGACAGGTAATGAAAAACTGTTTTTT	CASSIDLGGTGNEKLFF
TRBJ1-3	TRBD1	TRBV3-1/TRBV3-2	-	TGTGCCAGCAGCCCTGTCCACAGGGGGGGAAACACCATATATTTT	CASSPVHRGGNTIYF
TRBJ1-5	-	TRBV24-1	-	TGTGCCACGTCCCGAGTAGATAGCAATCAGCCCCAGCATTTT	CATSRVDSNQPQHF
TRBJ2-3	TRBD2	TRBV11-2	once	TGTGCCAGCAGCTTAACGGGGAGCGGGGGGCCCACAGATACGCAGTATTTT	CASSLTGSGGPTDTQYF
TRBJ2-7	-	TRBV6-5	-	TGTGCCAGCAGCCCCCGGACTGGCAGTACCTACGAGCAGTACTTC	CASSPRTGSTYEQYF
TRBJ2-2	-	TRBV7-2	-	TGTGCCAGCAGCGTTAGTGGTATCGGGGAGCTGTTTTTT	CASSVSGIGELFF
TRBJ1-1	-	TRBV3-1/TRBV3-2	-	TGTGCCAGCAGCCCGGGGACTTTAGTCACTGAAGCTTTCTTT	CASSPGTLVTEAFF
TRBJ1-3	-	TRBV7-7	-	TGTGCCAGCAGCCCGTTCGCCGAGGAGAGCTCTGGAAACACCATATATTTT	CASSPFAEESSGNTIYF
TRBJ2-7	TRBD1	TRBV3-1/TRBV3-2	-	TGTGCCAGCAGCCAAGATCCGGGACAGACTTCCTACGAGCAGTACTTC	CASSQDPGQTSYEQYF
TRBJ2-1	-	TRBV6-5	-	TGTGCCAGCAGCTTGAGGACTACTGGCTACAATGAGCAGTTCTTC	CASSLRTTGYNEQFF
TRBJ2-1	-	TRBV30	-	TGTGCCTGGAGTGGCTCCTCAGGCTTTGAGCAGTTCTTC	CAWSGSSGFEQFF
TRBJ1-5	TRBD1	TRBV7-2	-	TGTGCCAGCAGCTTAAGTGGGACAGGGGTCTCTCGGCCCCAGCATTTT	CASSLSGTGVSRPQHF